This T cell receptor (beta chain) comes out of a study of regulatory T cells in long-lasting Graves disease. Study conclusions and caveats: TCR diversity was lower in persistent than newly diagnosed Graves' disease.

In this sample, this clonotype turned up many times. The target antigen is unknown. Arm-PCR of CDR3 regions and iRepertoire HTBI primers were the basis on which TCR beta libraries were built. From the multiplex PCR reads, TCRdb called clonotypes with MiXCR, one entry per CDR3 protein. This sample yields a few hundred thousand distinct CDR3 sequences, of which around 22% are seen a single time; approximately 25% belongs to the top ten. The time point is: persistent/refractory GD, antithyroid drugs over 5 years with positive TRAb. Generation of the TCR library employed RNA extracted from PBMCs. Trimming pared 6 bases from V and 5 bases from J, leaving 10 bases between. The length of the CDR3 is 12 residues.

The receptor comes from a female donor with Graves disease. The specimen comprised peripheral blood mononuclear cells (PBMCs), sampled when the disease was refractory, from a patient treated with antithyroid drugs. The chain recombines TRBV12-3 or TRBV12-4 with TRBJ1-1; D is undetermined. The CDR3 DNA reads as TGTGCCAGCAGCTGGGATAATACTGAAGCTTTCTTT. As protein: CASSWDNTEAFF.